This T cell receptor beta chain was obtained from a study of cytomegalovirus exposure and HLA in healthy donors. Trimming cost V 0 bases and J 5 bases, with 10 bases left between them. Per the germline V gene, CDR1 is SGHTA and CDR2 is FQGTGA. This CDR3 is built from 15 residues. The PCR had 60 Vbeta and 13 Jbeta primers. Only in-frame clones appear in the TCRdb table, and some are missing; sequencing was by immunoSEQ multiplex PCR. The repertoire holds approximately 100,000 clones, with around three quarters as singletons. The sample taken for sequencing was PBMCs. The chain links TRBV7-3 to TRBJ2-2; possible D gene TRBD2, 7 bases. The clonotype was recovered from a woman under 30 in good health and CMV-seropositive. CDR3 loop: CASSLTGGGTGELFF. In nucleotides, the CDR3 is TGTGCCAGCAGCTTAACAGGGGGGGGTACCGGGGAGCTGTTTTTT. Full variable domain (missing parts from reference TRBV7-3 and TRBJ2-2): GAGVSQTPSNKVTEKGKYVELRCDPISGHTALYWYRQSLGQGPEFLIYFQGTGAADDSGLPNDRFFAVRPEGSVSTLKIQRTERGDSAVYLCASSLTGGGTGELFFGEGSRLTVL.